Sequencing of this T cell receptor (beta chain) was carried out in a study of blood T cell repertoires in COVID-19. Study-level information: Some COVID-19 samples were acute and others convalescent; all came from the United States, Italy and Spain. PBMCs, B-cell-depleted T cells, or T cells provided the cDNA or gDNA that made up the material.

In the original processing: Reference gene primer amplification gave nucleated cell count estimates. The table came from immunoSEQ multiplex PCR; TCRdb's copy has only in-frame clones and leaves some out. V and J calls and clone size follow that table, whereas D and trimming were derived from the DNA. This sample has a few hundred thousand clones, with approximately 91% found just once. The CDR3 contains 16 residues. Germline trimming cut 5 bases from V and 0 bases from J; bases unmatched to any gene: 9. Germline V gene data show CDR1 as MGHRA and CDR2 as YSYEKL. There are many counts of this clone. The sample comprised peripheral blood. The rearrangement links TRBV4-1 to TRBJ1-1; 7 nucleotides line up with TRBD1. This receptor was identified in a man aged 45 to 65 with acute or convalescent COVID-19. CDR3 coding DNA: TGCGCCAGCAGCTTCCGGGACAGCGCTTTGAACACTGAAGCTTTCTTT. It codes for CASSFRDSALNTEAFF.